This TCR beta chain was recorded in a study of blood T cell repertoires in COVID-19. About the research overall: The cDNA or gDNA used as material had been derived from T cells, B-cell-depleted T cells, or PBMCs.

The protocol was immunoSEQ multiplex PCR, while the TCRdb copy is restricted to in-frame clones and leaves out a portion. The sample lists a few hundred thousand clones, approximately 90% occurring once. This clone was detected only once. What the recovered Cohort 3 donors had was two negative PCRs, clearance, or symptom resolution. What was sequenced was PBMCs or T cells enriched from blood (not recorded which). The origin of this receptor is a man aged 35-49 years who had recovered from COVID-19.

CDR3 residues: CASRPSGARGELFF. DNA of the CDR3: TGTGCCAGCAGACCCAGCGGGGCCCGCGGGGAGCTGTTTTTT. The gene calls are TRBV6-5 and TRBJ2-2, with TRBD2 matching 7 bases. The V segment lost 6 bases and the J segment 7 bases; nucleotides outside the gene matches: 8. The CDR3 sequence is 14 residues long. Germline V lookup: CDR1 MNHEY, CDR2 SVGAGI.